The 29 T cell receptor beta chains in this list originate from one sample, sequenced in a study of technical replicates of blood from several donors. Generated by immunoSEQ multiplex PCR, the TCRdb table keeps only in-frame clones and is missing some. The table has under 95,000 clones, about 94% seen once. Material: T cells isolated from PBMCs. The receptors were gathered from a human donor in good health.

The rearrangement links TRBV7-6 to TRBJ2-5; 14 bases match TRBD2. Trimming took 2 bases from V and 0 from J; bases not matched to a gene: 5. The CDR3 loop spans 18 amino acids. Germline CDR1 and CDR2: SGHVS and FNYEAQ. CDR3 DNA: TGTGCCAGCAGCTTACCCGGGACTAGCGGGGGATACCAAGAGACCCAGTACTTC. Protein product: CASSLPGTSGGYQETQYF.

The chain employs TRBV6-1 and TRBJ2-1, with 8 bases fitting TRBD2. V shed 3 bases and J 4 bases; nucleotides not matched to a gene: 5. The CDR3 is 15 residues long. From germline, CDR1 is MNHNS and CDR2 SASEGT. CDR3 residues: CASSELAGKYNEQFF. The CDR3 nucleotides are TGTGCCAGCAGTGAGTTAGCGGGGAAGTACAATGAGCAGTTCTTC.

The rearrangement links TRBV29-1 to TRBJ2-1; D is unclear. Germline V gene data show CDR1 as SQVTM and CDR2 as ANQGSEA. V was cut by 7 bases and J by 8 bases, with 9 bases left in between. The CDR3 sequence is 10 residues long. CDR3 coding DNA: TGCAGCGCCCACAGCTATGAGCAGTTCTTC. As protein: CSAHSYEQFF.

The chain has TRBV27 and TRBJ2-5, with a possible D match to TRBD2 (7 bases). Germline lookup yields CDR1 MNHEY and CDR2 SMNVEV (reference sequence). The CDR3 consists of 15 residues. V was shortened by 3 bases and J by 5 bases, with 16 bases between the two germline ends. CDR3 nucleotide sequence: TGTGCCAGCAGTTTCTCGAGGGGGGGCGGGGAGACCCAGTACTTC. Its translation is CASSFSRGGGETQYF.

The chain is built from TRBV5-1 and TRBJ2-5, with D tentatively TRBD2 (5 bases). Per the germline V gene, CDR1 is SGHRS and CDR2 is YFSETQ. V lost 5 bases to trimming and J lost 5 bases, with 16 bases between them. The CDR3 is 14 residues long. The CDR3: CASRRAPPGETQYF. CDR3 nucleotides: TGCGCCAGCAGGAGGGCCCCCCCCGGCGAGACCCAGTACTTC.

This clone has just one count. The chain recombines TRBV15 with TRBJ2-1; D remains unclear. V was pared by 1 base and J by 0 bases, with 7 bases between. CDR1 is LNHNV, CDR2 YYDKDF, per germline (reference sequence). The CDR3 has 15 residues. The CDR3 DNA follows: TGTGCCACCAGCAGAGTTCTCTCCTCCTACAATGAGCAGTTCTTC. Translation: CATSRVLSSYNEQFF.

The gene calls are TRBV7-9 and TRBJ1-1; D gene uncertain. V was clipped by 1 base and J by 4 bases, with 7 bases between them. The CDR3 is made up of 13 amino acids. Germline V gene sequence: CDR1 SEHNR, CDR2 FQNEAQ (reference sequence). The CDR3 nucleotides read TGTGCCAGCAGCTTAGTAGTGAGCACTGAAGCTTTCTTT. Amino acid sequence: CASSLVVSTEAFF.

This rearrangement joins TRBV7-8 to TRBJ1-2; TRBD1 agrees at 8 bases. Germline loops: CDR1 SGHVS, CDR2 FQNEAQ. Trimming removed 5 bases from V and 4 bases from J; junction bases left unmatched: 9. CDR3 length equals 15 residues. The DNA of the CDR3 is TGTGCCAGCAGCAACCTAGGACAGGGTAGCTATGGCTACACCTTC. Its protein product is CASSNLGQGSYGYTF.

V is TRBV5-4 and J is TRBJ2-7, with 7 bases that match TRBD1. This CDR3 is 14 amino acids long. Germline CDR1 reads SGHNT; CDR2 reads YYREEE (reference sequence). Germline trimming cut 0 bases from V and 6 bases from J; bases unmatched to any gene: 6. The CDR3: CASSLEGALSEQYF. The CDR3 DNA is TGTGCCAGCAGCTTGGAGGGGGCGCTGAGCGAGCAGTACTTC.

The V call is TRBV19, the J call TRBJ1-5; D unresolved. Germline-derived CDR1 and CDR2 are LNHDA and SQIVND (reference sequence). This CDR3 has 16 residues. The V and J ends lost 6 bases and 1 base respectively, with 16 bases between them. CDR3 coding DNA: TGTGCCAGTAGCTACCTAGAGATTACAAGCAATCAGCCCCAGCATTTT. Translating it yields CASSYLEITSNQPQHF.

This chain uses TRBV7-6 with TRBJ2-5; D possibly corresponds to TRBD2 (7 bases). Germline V gene data show CDR1 as SGHVS and CDR2 as FNYEAQ. Trimming shortened V by 2 bases and J by 5 bases, and 21 bases separated the two germline ends. This CDR3 contains 17 residues. The CDR3 here is CASSLRLGGGSFETQYF. The CDR3 DNA sequence: TGTGCCAGCAGCTTAAGGTTGGGGGGGGGCTCTTTTGAGACCCAGTACTTC. Combining the CDR3 with reference TRBV7-6 and TRBJ2-5 gives the whole variable domain GAGVSQSPRYKVTKRGQDVALRCDPISGHVSLYWYRQALGQGPEFLTYFNYEAQQDKSGLPNDRFSAERPEGSISTLTIQRTEQRDSAMYRCASSLRLGGGSFETQYFGPGTRLLVL.

The rearrangement uses TRBV2 and TRBJ2-2, with a weak D call TRBD1 (6 bases). CDR1 and CDR2 (germline): SNHLY, FYNNEI. The CDR3 spans 15 residues. The V and J ends lost 3 bases and 0 bases respectively, with 8 bases between them. The DNA of the CDR3 is TGTGCCAGCAGTGAGGGACAAACGAACACCGGGGAGCTGTTTTTT. Protein product: CASSEGQTNTGELFF.

The chain has TRBV6-1 and TRBJ2-3; TRBD2 matches 7 bases. The CDR3 is 16 amino acids. The germline V gene encodes CDR1 MNHNS and CDR2 SASEGT. Trimming removed 2 bases from V and 2 bases from J; junction bases left unmatched: 7. This CDR3 reads CASSEYGAGYTDTQYF. Here the CDR3 DNA reads TGTGCCAGCAGTGAATACGGAGCGGGATACACAGATACGCAGTATTTT.

The V gene is TRBV7-2, the J gene TRBJ2-5, with 16 bases lining up with TRBD2. The germline V gene encodes CDR1 SGHTA and CDR2 FQGNSA. This CDR3 has 16 residues. The trim removed 5 bases at V and 4 bases at J, leaving 4 bases unmatched. This chain's CDR3 is CASSPGLAGGRETQYF. The CDR3 nucleotides are TGTGCCAGCAGCCCGGGACTAGCGGGGGGGCGAGAGACCCAGTACTTC. Variable domain in full (rest from reference TRBV7-2 and TRBJ2-5): GAGVSQSPSNKVTEKGKDVELRCDPISGHTALYWYRQSLGQGLEFLIYFQGNSAPDKSGLPSDRFSAERTGGSVSTLTIQRTQQEDSAVYLCASSPGLAGGRETQYFGPGTRLLVL.

The chain joins TRBV5-4 to TRBJ2-3; tentatively, D is TRBD2 (7 bases). V gave up 2 bases and J gave up 4 bases, with 14 bases separating them. The germline V gene encodes CDR1 SGHNT and CDR2 YYREEE (reference sequence). This CDR3 is built from 15 residues. Here the CDR3 reads CASSFWGGPSDTQYF. The CDR3 DNA reads TGTGCCAGCAGCTTCTGGGGGGGGCCTTCAGATACGCAGTATTTT.

This sequence joins TRBV19 and TRBJ2-7, with 11 nucleotides matching TRBD2. This CDR3 is built from 13 residues. The J segment lost 6 bases and the V segment lost 4 bases, leaving 2 bases of the junction unmatched. The V gene's germline CDR1 is LNHDA and CDR2 SQIVND (reference sequence). The DNA of the CDR3 is TGTGCCAGTAGTAGGCTAGCGGGAGGCGAGCAGTACTTC. The encoded protein is CASSRLAGGEQYF. The full variable domain, rest sourced from reference TRBV19 and TRBJ2-7, is DGGITQSPKYLFRKEGQNVTLSCEQNLNHDAMYWYRQDPGQGLRLIYYSQIVNDFQKGDIAEGYSVSREKKESFPLTVTSAQKNPTAFYLCASSRLAGGEQYFGPGTRLTVT.

The chain couples TRBV18 to TRBJ2-7; tentative D call: TRBD2 (6 bases). V was shortened by 8 bases and J by 3 bases, with 20 bases between the two germline ends. This CDR3 is built from 15 residues. Per the germline V gene, CDR1 is KGHSH and CDR2 is LQKENI. The CDR3 bases are TGTGCCAGCCGTGGGACTTCCACTTCTGGCTACGAGCAGTACTTC. Encoded protein: CASRGTSTSGYEQYF.

V gene TRBV2 combines with J gene TRBJ2-7, with D maybe TRBD2 (6 bases). The CDR3 totals 13 residues. Trimming shortened V by 8 bases and J by 1 base, and 12 bases separated the two germline ends. Germline CDR1 is SNHLY and CDR2 is FYNNEI. CDR3 nucleotide sequence: TGTGCCAGCGTAAGCGGGTGGTCCTACGAGCAGTACTTC. This translates into CASVSGWSYEQYF.

The sample holds a few counts of this clone. The chain employs TRBV4-1 and TRBJ2-5; 15 bases match TRBD2. Germline V gives CDR1 MGHRA, CDR2 YSYEKL. The CDR3 length is 19 residues. Trimming cost V 3 bases and J 2 bases; bases outside gene matches: 10. DNA of the CDR3: TGCGCCAGCAGCCATCCCGGACTAGCGGGAGGGCCGGGACAAGAGACCCAGTACTTC. This translates into CASSHPGLAGGPGQETQYF.

The chain recombines TRBV11-2 with TRBJ1-2; D might be TRBD1 (5 bases). CDR1 SGHAT and CDR2 FQNNGV come from the germline V gene. The CDR3 runs 17 residues. Trimming took off 2 bases at V and 2 bases at J, with 18 bases between the two ends. The CDR3 spells CASSLKGSYLRNYGYTF. The CDR3, as DNA: TGTGCCAGCAGCTTAAAGGGGTCGTACTTACGAAACTATGGCTACACCTTC.

CDR3 region: CASSFITENTGELFF. The CDR3, as DNA: TGTGCCAGCAGTTTCATAACAGAGAACACCGGGGAGCTGTTTTTT. The genes are TRBV27 and TRBJ2-2; unclear D gene. Trimming left V 3 bases short and J 1 base short, with 9 bases between. The CDR3 consists of 15 residues. Per the germline V gene, CDR1 is MNHEY and CDR2 is SMNVEV (reference sequence).

This clone appeared once. The V gene is TRBV5-1, the J gene TRBJ2-7; D may be TRBD1 (6 bases). Germline-derived CDR1 and CDR2 are SGHRS and YFSETQ. This CDR3 is built from 14 residues. The V gene lost 0 bases and the J gene lost 2 bases, with 9 bases spanning the gap. CDR3: CASSLGDNAYEQYF. Written as DNA, the CDR3 is TGCGCCAGCAGCTTGGGGGACAACGCCTACGAGCAGTACTTC.

The V and J genes are TRBV7-6 and TRBJ1-1; weak D call: TRBD1 (5 bases). Per the germline V gene, CDR1 is SGHVS and CDR2 is FNYEAQ. This CDR3 contains 14 residues. V lost 5 bases to trimming and J lost 4 bases, with 14 bases between them. CDR3 sequence (DNA): TGTGCCAGCAGCCTATCTCCAGGGTCCACTGAAGCTTTCTTT. Translating gives CASSLSPGSTEAFF.

The chain links TRBV11-3 to TRBJ1-6; no firm D call. Germline lookup yields CDR1 SGHNT and CDR2 YENEEA. V lost 3 bases, J lost 0 bases, and 9 bases lay in between. CDR3 length: 16 residues. The DNA for the CDR3 is TGTGCCAGCAGCTTCGGCGGTTCCTCCTATAATTCACCCCTCCACTTT. It is translated as CASSFGGSSYNSPLHF.

The chain carries TRBV9 and TRBJ2-7; 8 nucleotides align to TRBD2. The CDR3 spans 14 residues. Per the germline V gene, CDR1 is SGDLS and CDR2 is YYNGEE. V shed 3 bases, J shed 3 bases, and the junction held 5 bases outside the gene matches. Here the CDR3 reads CASSAGLGVYEQYF. The CDR3 nucleotides read TGTGCCAGCAGCGCGGGACTAGGAGTCTACGAGCAGTACTTC.

This chain links TRBV5-4 with TRBJ2-3, with D possibly matching TRBD2 (5 bases). The CDR3 consists of 17 residues. Germline V gives CDR1 SGHNT, CDR2 YYREEE (reference sequence). V was cut by 6 bases and J by 0 bases, with 20 bases left in between. This CDR3 is CASIVGGSGPSTDTQYF. The CDR3 nucleotides read TGTGCCAGCATCGTGGGTGGAAGCGGACCTAGCACAGATACGCAGTATTTT.

The chain uses TRBV5-4 and TRBJ2-5; TRBD1 might be the D (6 bases). Germline values: CDR1 SGHNT, CDR2 YYREEE (reference sequence). The CDR3 spans 14 residues. Trimming stripped 7 bases from V and 2 bases from J, with 15 bases between. DNA for the CDR3: TGTGCCAGCGGACGGCCGGACAGACAAGAGACCCAGTACTTC. Its protein is CASGRPDRQETQYF. The variable domain in full, completed from reference TRBV5-4 and TRBJ2-5, reads ETGVTQSPTHLIKTRGQQVTLRCSSQSGHNTVSWYQQALGQGPQFIFQYYREEENGRGNFPPRFSGLQFPNYSSELNVNALELDDSALYLCASGRPDRQETQYFGPGTRLLVL.

The rearrangement links TRBV15 to TRBJ1-2, with 10 bases matching TRBD1. The CDR3 is 14 amino acids. Germline assignment: CDR1 LNHNV and CDR2 YYDKDF (reference sequence). Trimming cost V 5 bases and J 4 bases; bases outside gene matches: 4. The CDR3 DNA reads TGTGCCACCAGCGGGGACAGGGGAACCTATGGCTACACCTTC. It yields the protein CATSGDRGTYGYTF.

The chain recombines TRBV11-3 with TRBJ1-2; TRBD1 is a possible D gene (5 bases). The CDR3 contains 14 residues. The V and J ends lost 3 bases and 2 bases respectively, with 10 bases between them. Germline CDR1 and CDR2: SGHNT and YENEEA. The CDR3 nucleotides are TGTGCCAGCAGCTTTACCCAGGGCAACTATGGCTACACCTTC. Its protein product is CASSFTQGNYGYTF.